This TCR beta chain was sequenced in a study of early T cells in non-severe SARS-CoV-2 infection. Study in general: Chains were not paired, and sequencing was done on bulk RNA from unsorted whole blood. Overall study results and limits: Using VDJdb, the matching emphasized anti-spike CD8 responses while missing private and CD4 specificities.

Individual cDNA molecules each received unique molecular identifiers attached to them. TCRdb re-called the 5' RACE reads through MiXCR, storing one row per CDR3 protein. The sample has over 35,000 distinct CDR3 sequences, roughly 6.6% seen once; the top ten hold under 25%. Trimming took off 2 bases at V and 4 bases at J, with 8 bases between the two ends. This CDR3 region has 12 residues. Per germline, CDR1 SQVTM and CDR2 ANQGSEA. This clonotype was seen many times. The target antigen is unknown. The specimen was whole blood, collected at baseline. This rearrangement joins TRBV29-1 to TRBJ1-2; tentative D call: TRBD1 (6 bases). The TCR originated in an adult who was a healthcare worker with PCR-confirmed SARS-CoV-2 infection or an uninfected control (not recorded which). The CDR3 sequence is CSVESGVYGYTF. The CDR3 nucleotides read TGCAGCGTTGAATCAGGGGTCTATGGCTACACCTTC.